Shown below are 19 T cell receptor beta chains from a single sample sequenced in a study of neurological immune-mediated disorders. MiXCR, applied by TCRdb to the 5' RACE reads, yields one record per CDR3 protein. Of about 74,000 distinct CDR3 sequences listed, around 5.2% are singletons. The sequencing input was PBMCs. The receptor set was obtained from a man between 18 and 35 years old with multiple sclerosis.

The table lists this clonotype with many counts. The chain recombines TRBV20-1 with TRBJ2-7; perhaps TRBD1 as D (6 bases). The CDR3 totals 16 residues. The V gene lost 6 bases and the J gene lost 4 bases, with 25 bases spanning the gap. The V gene's germline CDR1 is DFQATT and CDR2 SNEGSKA (reference sequence). DNA for the CDR3: TGCAGTGCCGCAGACCCCACCGGACAGAATATTTACGAGCAGTACTTC. Encoded protein: CSAADPTGQNIYEQYF.

This clonotype was counted at least ten times. The rearrangement joins TRBV5-1 to TRBJ1-1; D may be TRBD1 (5 bases). CDR1 is SGHRS and CDR2 is YFSETQ in the germline V gene. Deletions cut 4 bases from V and 1 base from J, with 8 bases between. The CDR3 length is 13 residues. CDR3: CASSRQPNTEAFF. DNA for the CDR3: TGCGCCAGCAGCCGACAGCCGAACACTGAAGCTTTCTTT. The whole variable domain, remainder taken from reference TRBV5-1 and TRBJ1-1, is KAGVTQTPRYLIKTRGQQVTLSCSPISGHRSVSWYQQTPGQGLQFLFEYFSETQRNKGNFPGRFSGRQFSNSRSEMNVSTLELGDSALYLCASSRQPNTEAFFGQGTRLTVV.

This clonotype was seen only a few times. The gene calls are TRBV20-1 and TRBJ1-1; D is undetermined. The CDR3 spans 15 residues. The V gene lost 4 bases and the J gene lost 0 bases, with 15 bases spanning the gap. Germline CDR1 and CDR2: DFQATT and SNEGSKA (reference sequence). The DNA for the CDR3 is TGCAGTGCTACCAACACCCCGAGACTGAACACTGAAGCTTTCTTT. Protein product: CSATNTPRLNTEAFF.

This clonotype was detected many times. This chain links TRBV12-3 or TRBV12-4 with TRBJ1-2; D uncertain. The CDR3 consists of 13 residues. The V end lost 3 bases, the J end lost 4 bases, and 9 bases lay between the germline ends. The CDR3 region is CASSLGSPYGYTF. The CDR3 DNA reads as TGTGCCAGCAGTTTGGGCAGCCCCTATGGCTACACCTTC.

This clonotype was seen many times. V is TRBV11-2 and J is TRBJ2-3; D uncertain. The CDR3 consists of 13 residues. Trimming stripped 4 bases from V and 0 bases from J, with 5 bases between. Looked up from germline, CDR1 is SGHAT and CDR2 is FQNNGV. CDR3 bases: TGTGCCAGCAGCTCCGAAAGCACAGATACGCAGTATTTT. It yields the protein CASSSESTDTQYF.

This clonotype was counted ten times or more. V gene TRBV3-1 combines with J gene TRBJ2-2, with D hard to call. The length of the CDR3 is 14 residues. Germline V gene sequence: CDR1 LGHDT, CDR2 YNNKEL (reference sequence). Trimming left V 1 base short and J 5 bases short, with 8 bases between. The CDR3 coding sequence is TGTGCCAGCAGCCAAGGAGTGGGTACCGGGGAGCTGTTTTTT. It encodes CASSQGVGTGELFF.

This clonotype came up many times. The chain combines TRBV5-1 with TRBJ1-6; D gene ambiguous. Trimming pared 5 bases from V and 7 bases from J, leaving 10 bases between. Germline CDR1 is SGHRS and CDR2 is YFSETQ. CDR3 size: 13 residues. The CDR3 DNA follows: TGCGCCAGCAGGCAGAACTTAAATTCACCCCTCCACTTT. Amino acids: CASRQNLNSPLHF.

This clonotype was picked up many times. The chain recombines TRBV27 with TRBJ2-2; TRBD2 matches 16 bases. The CDR3 length is 17 residues. Germline trimming cut 4 bases from V and 6 bases from J; bases unmatched to any gene: 5. Germline V lookup: CDR1 MNHEY, CDR2 SMNVEV (reference sequence). DNA of the CDR3: TGTGCCAGCAGTTCACCGGGACTAGCGGGAGGGCCCGGGGAGCTGTTTTTT. Translating gives CASSSPGLAGGPGELFF.

As to this clonotype: The junction differs from germline at one of its ends, possibly a read error. The chain employs TRBV6-6 and TRBJ1-5, with 8 positions matching TRBD1. The CDR3 sequence is 14 residues long. CDR1 and CDR2 (germline): MNHNY, SVGAGI (reference sequence). The CDR3 reads CASSHHRGGQPQNF. In DNA, the CDR3 is TGTGCCAGCAGTCACCACAGGGGGGGTCAGCCCCAGAATTTT.

This clonotype was detected ten times or more. V usage is TRBV19 and J usage is TRBJ1-5; possible D gene TRBD1, 5 bases. From germline, CDR1 is LNHDA and CDR2 SQIVND (reference sequence). Trimming took off 3 bases at V and 2 bases at J, with 5 bases between the two ends. This CDR3 comprises 13 residues. DNA for the CDR3: TGTGCCAGTAGTATCAGGGGCAATCAGCCCCAGCATTTT. The encoded protein is CASSIRGNQPQHF.

Points on this clonotype: The conserved closing phenylalanine or tryptophan is absent in this CDR3, likely reflecting a read error. The limits of the CDR3 on the DNA are not certain, so only TCRdb's listed CDR3 is given. The CDR3 here is CASTKTSTNEKPFN. The genes are TRBV12-3 or TRBV12-4 and TRBJ1-4. The CDR3 extends over 14 residues, inclusive of both ends.

This clonotype was seen many times. V gene TRBV27 combines with J gene TRBJ2-7; D is possibly TRBD1 (6 bases). The V gene's germline CDR1 is MNHEY and CDR2 SMNVEV (reference sequence). CDR3 size: 14 residues. Trimming left V 5 bases short and J 3 bases short, with 14 bases between. The CDR3 DNA sequence: TGTGCCAGCAGTCCCCAACGACAGGTCTACGAGCAGTACTTC. This codes for CASSPQRQVYEQYF.

This clonotype was detected ten times or more. The chain couples TRBV5-1 to TRBJ2-1; D is ambiguous. CDR1 and CDR2 (germline): SGHRS, YFSETQ. V was clipped by 0 bases and J by 9 bases, with 10 bases between them. CDR3 size: 13 residues. The CDR3 DNA sequence: TGCGCCAGCAGCTTGGCCAGCTTAGGTGAGCAGTTCTTC. Amino acid sequence: CASSLASLGEQFF.

This clonotype was seen ten or more times. The V call is TRBV7-9, the J call TRBJ2-5; TRBD2 matches 13 bases. The CDR3 has 16 amino acids. Germline loops: CDR1 SEHNR, CDR2 FQNEAQ (reference sequence). The V segment lost 6 bases and the J segment 2 bases; nucleotides outside the gene matches: 6. For the CDR3, the DNA is TGTGCCAGCAGGTCGGGACTAGCGGGAAAGCAAGAGACCCAGTACTTC. Protein: CASRSGLAGKQETQYF.

Worth noting for this clonotype: A single base separates this from a much larger clone, so it may be a read error. The chain is built from TRBV7-9 and TRBJ1-1; D gene ambiguous. Germline V gene lookup returns CDR1 SEHNR and CDR2 FQNEAQ (reference sequence). V dropped 4 bases and J dropped 1 base, with 13 bases sitting between them. The CDR3 consists of 15 residues. CDR3 in amino acids: CASSSPDGKNTEAFF. The CDR3 DNA reads as TGTGCCAGCAGCTCACCCGACGGGAAGAACACTGAAGCTTTCTTT.

This clonotype was seen ten or more times. V gene TRBV12-3 or TRBV12-4 combines with J gene TRBJ1-1; D is possibly TRBD1 (5 bases). Trimming shortened V by 3 bases and J by 0 bases, and 14 bases separated the two germline ends. The CDR3 runs 16 residues. The chain's CDR3 is CASSFGQGGLNTEAFF. CDR3 in DNA: TGTGCCAGCAGTTTTGGGCAGGGTGGGCTGAACACTGAAGCTTTCTTT.

In regard to this clonotype: A read error may explain this, as a much larger clone is one base away. The rearrangement links TRBV20-1 to TRBJ1-2, with TRBD1 matching over 7 bases. In germline, CDR1 is DFQATT, CDR2 SNEGSKA (reference sequence). The CDR3 length is 13 residues. V lost 2 bases and J lost 6; bases outside the gene matches: 6. CDR3: CSARKKGADGYTF. CDR3 nucleotides: TGCAGTGCTAGAAAAAAGGGGGCGGATGGCTACACCTTC.

This clonotype has at least ten counts. This chain uses TRBV12-3 or TRBV12-4 with TRBJ1-5; no clear D gene. Trimming took 1 base from V and 0 from J, leaving 7 bases between them. The CDR3 spans 15 residues. The CDR3 protein is CASSLDGNSNQPQHF. DNA for the CDR3: TGTGCCAGCAGTTTAGATGGTAATAGCAATCAGCCCCAGCATTTT.

This clonotype was seen at least ten times. The chain joins TRBV5-1 to TRBJ2-7; D is possibly TRBD1 (5 bases). V dropped 2 bases and J dropped 1 base, with 10 bases sitting between them. Per germline, CDR1 SGHRS and CDR2 YFSETQ. This CDR3 spans 14 amino acids. This CDR3 is CASSFRDGSYEQYF. CDR3 coding DNA: TGCGCCAGCAGCTTCAGGGATGGGTCCTACGAGCAGTACTTC.